This TCR beta chain was captured by sequencing in a study of T cells in localized non-small cell lung cancer. Study-level points and caveats: Sequencing was limited to one tumor region, leaving the possibility of heterogeneity open. Median detection of top 100 tumor clones in adjacent lung was around 59 clones. The highest T cell clonality was in uninvolved adjacent lung, above tumor. Higher blood T cell density went with longer overall survival.

By its share, this clone is medium-sized. What it binds is not known. Germline lookup yields CDR1 MNHGY and CDR2 SAAAGT. V shed 0 bases, J shed 7 bases, and the junction held 14 bases outside the gene matches. CDR3 length: 18 residues. Sequencing used immunoSEQ multiplex PCR; TCRdb keeps in-frame clones, though not all of them. The repertoire holds nearly 3,500 clones, around 20% seen once, with nearly 9.5% in the top ten. The sequences come from lung tumor tissue, collected before any cancer treatment. This clonotype was obtained from a woman aged 40-75 years with stage III squamous cell lung carcinoma. The rearrangement uses TRBV6-8 and TRBJ2-1, with TRBD2 matching 8 bases. The CDR3 sequence is CASSYSTTGGTTGNEQFF. DNA of the CDR3: TGTGCCAGCAGTTACTCGACGACGGGAGGGACGACGGGAAATGAGCAGTTCTTC.